These T cell receptor beta chains were read from a single sample in a study of blood T cell repertoires in COVID-19. Clones were read by immunoSEQ multiplex PCR, and TCRdb kept only the in-frame ones, dropping some. The sample shows roughly 120,000 clones, approximately 80% of them seen only once. Sequencing was performed on peripheral blood. These receptor sequences come from a man in his 70s with acute or convalescent COVID-19. Each CDR3 is given with its conserved first and last residue. D genes are given only for firm matches. Size is omitted from some rows. Given values are once, few, many or a class for expanded clones.

J gene	V gene	CDR3 length	D gene	clone size	CDR3 DNA	CDR3 protein
TRBJ1-4	TRBV3-1/TRBV3-2	12	-	-	TGTGCCAGCTCCAGGGGCGATGAAAAACTGTTTTTT	CASSRGDEKLFF
TRBJ2-7	TRBV5-1	13	-	-	TGCGCCAGCAGCTTAAGCAGGGCGGACGAGCAGTACTTC	CASSLSRADEQYF
TRBJ1-1	TRBV2	14	-	-	TGTGCCAGCAGGAGGACACTTCTGGACACTGAAGCTTTCTTT	CASRRTLLDTEAFF
TRBJ1-3	TRBV5-1	16	TRBD1	-	TGCGCCAGCAGCTCGGGACAGGGGGCGGCTGGAAACACCATATATTTT	CASSSGQGAAGNTIYF
TRBJ2-6	TRBV7-9	17	TRBD1	few	TGTGCCAGCAGCTTGAACAGGGGGTCTGGTAAAGCCAACGTCCTGACTTTC	CASSLNRGSGKANVLTF
TRBJ2-5	TRBV5-1	16	TRBD2	-	TGCGCCAGCAGCACCCGACTAGCGGGGGCTCAAGAGACCCAGTACTTC	CASSTRLAGAQETQYF
TRBJ2-5	TRBV30	15	TRBD1	-	TGTGCCTGGAGTACGATGACCGGGACAGAAGAGACCCAGTACTTC	CAWSTMTGTEETQYF
TRBJ1-2	TRBV5-6	15	-	-	TGTGCCAGCAGCTTGGCCAACAGGTCCCCGTATGGCTACACCTTC	CASSLANRSPYGYTF
TRBJ2-1	TRBV7-9	16	TRBD2	-	TGTGCCAGCAGCAGATCCGGGACTAACACCTACAATGAGCAGTTCTTC	CASSRSGTNTYNEQFF
TRBJ2-7	TRBV10-2	13	-	-	TGCGCCAGCAGAGGACAGAAAGCCTACGAGCAGTACTTC	CASRGQKAYEQYF
TRBJ2-7	TRBV6-1	15	-	-	TGTGCCAGCAGTGAAGGGGGCAGGAATTTCTACGAGCAGTACTTC	CASSEGGRNFYEQYF
TRBJ2-3	TRBV7-8	18	TRBD1	once	TGTGCCAGCAGCCCTCGGGACAGGGTATGGAGAGGCACAGATACGCAGTATTTT	CASSPRDRVWRGTDTQYF
TRBJ1-2	TRBV28	13	TRBD1	-	TGTGCCAGCAGTTCAGGGGGCAACTATGGCTACACCTTC	CASSSGGNYGYTF
TRBJ1-1	TRBV9	14	-	-	TGTGCCAGCAGCGTAGATGGGAGGGGCACTGAAGCTTTCTTT	CASSVDGRGTEAFF
TRBJ2-2	TRBV5-4	15	-	-	TGTGCCAGCAGCTTTTTGGCACAGGACACCGGGGAGCTGTTTTTT	CASSFLAQDTGELFF
TRBJ1-5	TRBV2	14	-	-	TGTGCCACCTCAAGGGAACAGGGCATACAGCCCCAGCATTTT	CATSREQGIQPQHF
TRBJ1-1	TRBV18	16	-	-	TGTGCCAGCTCACCCTCCCAGGGAAGAGGAAACACTGAAGCTTTCTTT	CASSPSQGRGNTEAFF
TRBJ2-6	TRBV6-1	19	-	once	TGTGCCAGCAGTGAAGGATACAGGGCTTTTTCCTCTGGGGCCAACGTCCTGACTTTC	CASSEGYRAFSSGANVLTF
TRBJ2-3	TRBV2	13	TRBD2	few	TGTGCCATCCGGACTAGCGGGGGGGATACGCAGTATTTT	CAIRTSGGDTQYF
TRBJ2-7	TRBV29-1	12	-	-	TGCAGCGTTGAAGAAGGGAGGAACGAGCAGTACTTC	CSVEEGRNEQYF
TRBJ2-2	TRBV7-2	16	-	-	TGTGCCAGCAGCCCGAGCAAGAACCAGAACACCGGGGAGCTGTTTTTT	CASSPSKNQNTGELFF
TRBJ1-4	TRBV5-1	18	TRBD1	-	TGCGCCAGCAGCGCCGCCGGGACAGCCTTTGCAACTAATGAAAAACTGTTTTTT	CASSAAGTAFATNEKLFF
TRBJ2-2	TRBV5-1	15	TRBD1	-	TGCGCCAGCAGCTCCCGACAGGGGTCGGGCGGGGAGCTGTTTTTT	CASSSRQGSGGELFF
TRBJ1-3	TRBV27	18	TRBD1	once	TGTGCCAGCAGTCCCGGGACAGCTAAAGATCGATCTGGAAACACCATATATTTT	CASSPGTAKDRSGNTIYF
TRBJ1-2	TRBV27	18	-	-	TGTGCCAGCAGGGGACTCAGGGAGACCCTAATGGGTAACTATGGCTACACCTTC	CASRGLRETLMGNYGYTF
TRBJ1-1	TRBV7-9	14	TRBD1	-	TGTGCCAGCAGCCGTCGGGAGGGGGCTCAAAAAGCTTTCTTT	CASSRREGAQKAFF
TRBJ2-5	TRBV2	14	TRBD1	-	TGTGCCAGCAGTGTCGACAGGGGCCAAGAGACCCAGTACTTC	CASSVDRGQETQYF
TRBJ1-1	TRBV28	12	-	-	TGTGCCAGCAGTTCGTTAGACACTGAAGCTTTCTTT	CASSSLDTEAFF
TRBJ2-3	TRBV21-1	12	-	-	TGTGCCAGCAGCAAAGGTTCCAATCTCAGGAATTTT	CASSKGSNLRNF
TRBJ2-3	TRBV5-1	18	TRBD2	-	TGCGCCAGCAGCCCCGGACTAGCGGGGGGGCCGGGCACAGATACGCAGTATTTT	CASSPGLAGGPGTDTQYF
TRBJ2-3	TRBV9	14	-	-	TGTGCCAGCAGCGTAGCTACTAGCACAGATACGCAGTATTTT	CASSVATSTDTQYF
TRBJ2-7	TRBV30	13	-	-	TGTGCCTGGAGTGCGAACAGGCTTTACGAGCAGTACTTC	CAWSANRLYEQYF
TRBJ1-4	TRBV15	17	TRBD1	-	TGTGCCACCAGCAGAAACAGGGGGGACTCCGGTAATGAAAAACTGTTTTTT	CATSRNRGDSGNEKLFF
TRBJ2-7	TRBV7-9	14	TRBD1	-	TGTGCCAGCAGCCCCACAGGGGGCCGAGGCGAGCAGTACTTC	CASSPTGGRGEQYF
TRBJ2-2	TRBV18	14	TRBD1	-	TGTGCCAGCACCGGGACAGCGAACACCGGGGAGCTGTTTTTT	CASTGTANTGELFF
TRBJ2-7	TRBV21-1	14	-	-	TGTGCCAGCAGCAAAAAGGACAGTCTCTACGAGCAGTACTTC	CASSKKDSLYEQYF
TRBJ2-7	TRBV5-1	13	TRBD1	-	TGCGCCAGCAGCCACGGACAGGGCTACGAGCAGTACTTC	CASSHGQGYEQYF
TRBJ1-5	TRBV7-8	14	-	-	TGTGCCAGCAGCTTAAGACATTCCAATCAGCCCCAGCATTTT	CASSLRHSNQPQHF
TRBJ1-6	TRBV6-1	13	-	-	TGTGCCAGCAGTGAAGTGAGGAATTCACCCCTCCACTTT	CASSEVRNSPLHF
TRBJ1-2	TRBV7-8	14	-	-	TGTGCCAGCAGCCCATCCGGGCGGGGGCTCGGCTACACCTTC	CASSPSGRGLGYTF
TRBJ1-2	TRBV5-8	14	-	-	TGTGCCAGCAGCCCCCTGAGGGCTAACTATGGCTACACCTTC	CASSPLRANYGYTF
TRBJ2-3	TRBV10-3	16	-	-	TGTGCCATCAGTGCCGTCCGGGAGACTAGCACAGATACGCAGTATTTT	CAISAVRETSTDTQYF